What follows are 30 T cell receptor beta chains derived from one specimen sequenced in a study of shared clonotypes between healthy human individuals. The data were produced by immunoSEQ multiplex PCR, yet TCRdb's version contains in-frame clones alone and is incomplete. This sample has about 2.2 million clones; over 85% occur once, and the top ten carry about 1.6%. Naive CD8 cells lacked CD45RO, underwent positive selection for CCR7 and left out terminally differentiated effector memory CD45RA+ cells. The sequencing sample was made of naive CD8+ T cells from PBMCs. These receptors were taken from a man aged 18 to 30 in good health. Some clones in this sample may be carry-over from other donors' samples.

The chain combines TRBV6-6 with TRBJ2-7; D is perhaps TRBD1 (6 bases). Between the trimmed V and J ends, which lost 3 bases and 3 bases, there was a span of 12 bases. The V gene's germline CDR1 is MNHNY and CDR2 SVGAGI (reference sequence). This CDR3 has 14 residues. The CDR3 region is CASSYSGTIYEQYF. The CDR3 DNA reads as TGTGCCAGCAGTTATTCCGGGACAATCTACGAGCAGTACTTC.

This chain uses TRBV19 with TRBJ2-7; 7 bases match TRBD2. The length of the CDR3 is 16 residues. Trimming at V came to 3 bases and at J to 2 bases, leaving 10 bases not matched to a gene. CDR1 and CDR2 (germline): LNHDA, SQIVND (reference sequence). The CDR3 reads CASSISFGTNAYEQYF. CDR3 sequence (DNA): TGTGCCAGTAGTATTTCTTTCGGGACTAATGCCTACGAGCAGTACTTC.

As concerns this clone: The sample carries other DNA sequences with the same CDR3. This chain links TRBV28 with TRBJ1-3, with D unclear. CDR3 length equals 15 residues. Germline V lookup: CDR1 MDHEN, CDR2 SYDVKM. V gave up 1 base and J gave up 0 bases, with 7 bases separating them. The CDR3 DNA follows: TGTGCCAGCAGTTTATTGACCGGCTCTGGAAACACCATATATTTT. It codes for CASSLLTGSGNTIYF.

The gene calls are TRBV11-1 and TRBJ1-1; tentative D call: TRBD1 (5 bases). Germline CDR1 SGHAT, CDR2 FQDESV (reference sequence). The CDR3 length is 13 residues. V was trimmed by 3 bases and J by 4 bases, leaving 9 bases between them. The CDR3 sequence: CASSLGRTTEAFF. The CDR3, as DNA: TGTGCCAGCAGCTTGGGACGAACCACTGAAGCTTTCTTT.

The CDR3 loop reads CASSSPTGENTEAFF. CDR3 DNA: TGTGCCAGCAGCTCTCCCACCGGGGAAAATACTGAAGCTTTCTTT. J is TRBJ1-1 and V is TRBV9; D call uncertain. Germline loops: CDR1 SGDLS, CDR2 YYNGEE. This CDR3 region has 15 residues. The V gene lost 4 bases and the J gene lost 5 bases, with 18 bases spanning the gap.

The rearrangement uses TRBV7-9 and TRBJ2-3; D not certain. CDR3 length: 12 amino acids. Trimming stripped 5 bases from V and 6 bases from J, with 9 bases between. The germline V gene encodes CDR1 SEHNR and CDR2 FQNEAQ (reference sequence). Written as DNA, the CDR3 is TGTGCCAGCAGCCAAGGTCGGGATACGCAGTATTTT. It encodes CASSQGRDTQYF.

This clone appeared a few times. The rearrangement joins TRBV20-1 to TRBJ1-1, with D hard to call. Germline V gene lookup returns CDR1 DFQATT and CDR2 SNEGSKA (reference sequence). The CDR3 is made up of 11 amino acids. The V end was cut by 5 bases, the J end by 4 bases, with 8 bases between. The CDR3 DNA is TGCAGTGCTCCGGGCGTCACTGAAGCTTTCTTT. This translates into CSAPGVTEAFF.

This clone was recorded only once. J is TRBJ1-3 and V is TRBV7-9; tentative D call: TRBD1 (6 bases). The length of the CDR3 is 14 residues. The germline gives CDR1 SEHNR, CDR2 FQNEAQ (reference sequence). Between the trimmed V and J ends, which lost 3 bases and 9 bases, there was a span of 15 bases. CDR3 in amino acids: CASSFGDTAGTIYF. CDR3 sequence (DNA): TGTGCCAGCAGCTTCGGGGACACGGCCGGCACCATATATTTT.

V gene TRBV27 combines with J gene TRBJ2-5, with D perhaps TRBD2 (5 bases). V lost 2 bases to trimming and J lost 2 bases, with 9 bases between them. CDR1 and CDR2 from the germline V gene are MNHEY and SMNVEV (reference sequence). The CDR3 loop spans 14 amino acids. CDR3 nucleotides: TGTGCCAGCAGTTTAGCAGCGGCTCAAGAGACCCAGTACTTC. It yields the protein CASSLAAAQETQYF.

The rearrangement links TRBV11-2 to TRBJ2-1; 11 bases are shared with TRBD2. The CDR3 length is 17 residues. Germline V lookup: CDR1 SGHAT, CDR2 FQNNGV. Trimming took 1 base from V and 4 from J; bases not matched to a gene: 6. The CDR3 DNA reads as TGTGCCAGCAGCTTAGGACCCGGGACTAGCGGTTACAATGAGCAGTTCTTC. This gives the protein CASSLGPGTSGYNEQFF.

This chain uses TRBV19 with TRBJ1-5; the D is unclear. The V and J ends lost 7 bases and 0 bases respectively, with 13 bases between them. The length of the CDR3 is 15 residues. Per germline, CDR1 LNHDA and CDR2 SQIVND (reference sequence). The CDR3 DNA reads TGTGCCAGTAATGCTTGGATCTATAGCAATCAGCCCCAGCATTTT. It is translated as CASNAWIYSNQPQHF.

As for this clone: Additional DNA sequences in this sample encode the identical CDR3. The DNA for the CDR3 is TGTGCCAGCAGTGAGAGTTACGAGCAGTACTTC. Encoded protein: CASSESYEQYF. V and J are TRBV6-1 and TRBJ2-7, with unresolved D. Trimming removed 3 bases at V and 4 bases at J, with 4 bases between. The germline V gene encodes CDR1 MNHNS and CDR2 SASEGT. The CDR3 totals 11 residues.

The chain is built from TRBV7-9 and TRBJ2-7; D gene ambiguous. The CDR3 contains 11 residues. V lost 11 bases and J 0 bases, leaving 8 bases between the germline ends. Germline V lookup: CDR1 SEHNR, CDR2 FQNEAQ (reference sequence). The CDR3 here is CASESSYEQYF. CDR3 DNA: TGTGCCTCGGAGAGCTCCTACGAGCAGTACTTC.

The J gene is TRBJ2-7, the V gene TRBV6-5; TRBD1 agrees at 7 bases. This CDR3 has 16 amino acids. The J segment lost 1 base and the V segment lost 0 bases, leaving 6 bases of the junction unmatched. Germline CDR1 is MNHEY and CDR2 is SVGAGI. DNA of the CDR3: TGTGCCAGCAGTTACTCGTACAGGGGAAGTTCCTACGAGCAGTACTTC. Its protein is CASSYSYRGSSYEQYF.

To note about this clone: This CDR3 is also generated by other DNA sequences in the sample. The CDR3 DNA reads TGTGCCAGCAGCGTAGGGACTAGCGGCTCCTACGAGCAGTACTTC. It is translated as CASSVGTSGSYEQYF. The chain combines TRBV9 with TRBJ2-7, with 10 bases identical to TRBD2. Germline V CDR1 and CDR2: SGDLS, YYNGEE. V trimming: 0 bases; J trimming: 0 bases; junction bases outside the gene matches: 0. This CDR3 comprises 15 residues.

Concerning this clone itself: The sample carries other DNA sequences with the same CDR3. The CDR3 spells CASSLGGEQFF. DNA of the CDR3: TGTGCCAGCAGTCTAGGGGGGGAGCAGTTCTTC. The chain carries TRBV28 and TRBJ2-1; D tentatively fits TRBD1 or TRBD2 (6 bases each). V shed 5 bases and J shed 10 bases, with 9 bases lying between them. The CDR3 has 11 residues. Per the germline V gene, CDR1 is MDHEN and CDR2 is SYDVKM.

The chain combines TRBV7-2 with TRBJ2-1, with 8 bases that match TRBD2. The J segment lost 10 bases and the V segment lost 0 bases, leaving 14 bases of the junction unmatched. Per germline, CDR1 SGHTA and CDR2 FQGNSA. The CDR3 has 17 amino acids. The chain's CDR3 is CASSLASSGLVINEQFF. The CDR3 nucleotides read TGTGCCAGCAGCTTAGCGTCGTCGGGACTAGTCATTAACGAGCAGTTCTTC.

The CDR3 bases are TGTGCCAGCAGTCTCCAGGGACCGAGCTCCTACAATGAGCAGTTCTTC. This encodes CASSLQGPSSYNEQFF. The chain joins TRBV28 to TRBJ2-1; D possibly uses TRBD1 or TRBD2 (5 bases each). In germline, CDR1 is MDHEN, CDR2 SYDVKM. The CDR3 runs 16 residues. Deletions cut 5 bases from V and 0 bases from J, with 14 bases between.

The CDR3 sequence is CASSLTGTTFDEQYF. Written as DNA, the CDR3 is TGCGCCAGCAGCTTGACAGGGACCACCTTCGACGAGCAGTACTTC. The chain couples TRBV5-1 to TRBJ2-7; a possible D gene is TRBD1 (6 bases). Germline V lookup: CDR1 SGHRS, CDR2 YFSETQ. Deletions cut 1 base from V and 5 bases from J, with 16 bases between. The CDR3 loop spans 15 amino acids.

This chain's CDR3 is CASTFLRKVGDEQFF. The CDR3 bases are TGTGCCAGCACCTTCCTTAGGAAGGTGGGTGATGAGCAGTTCTTC. The gene calls are TRBV27 and TRBJ2-1; D unclear. The CDR3 extends over 15 amino acids. Between the trimmed V and J ends, which lost 7 bases and 8 bases, there was a span of 21 bases. Germline V gives CDR1 MNHEY, CDR2 SMNVEV (reference sequence).

On this clone itself: The same CDR3 arises from other DNA sequences in this sample as well. This chain connects TRBV2 to TRBJ2-1, with 7 positions matching TRBD2. CDR1 and CDR2 from the germline V gene are SNHLY and FYNNEI. The CDR3 runs 15 residues. V lost 1 base and J lost 4; bases outside the gene matches: 4. The chain's CDR3 is CASSEGAGPYNEQFF. The CDR3 bases are TGTGCCAGCAGTGAAGGAGCGGGACCATACAATGAGCAGTTCTTC.

The chain recombines TRBV19 with TRBJ2-6; no firm D call. The CDR3 runs to 14 residues. The V gene lost 6 bases and the J gene lost 1 base, with 7 bases spanning the gap. Germline values: CDR1 LNHDA, CDR2 SQIVND (reference sequence). The CDR3 loop is CASSDPSGANVLTF. CDR3 sequence (DNA): TGTGCCAGTAGCGACCCGTCTGGGGCCAACGTCCTGACTTTC.

In this sample, this clone turned up once. The chain joins TRBV7-2 to TRBJ2-2; no clear D gene. The CDR3 has 15 amino acids. V gave up 5 bases and J gave up 1 base, with 11 bases separating them. CDR1 and CDR2 (germline): SGHTA, FQGNSA. The CDR3 spells CASSLRTVNTGELFF. The CDR3 DNA follows: TGTGCCAGCAGCCTGAGGACGGTGAACACCGGGGAGCTGTTTTTT.

This chain uses TRBV7-9 with TRBJ2-2; 7 nucleotides match TRBD2. V was pared by 5 bases and J by 0 bases, with 9 bases of the junction left unmatched. CDR1 is SEHNR and CDR2 is FQNEAQ in the germline V gene (reference sequence). The CDR3 runs to 17 residues. The CDR3 DNA sequence: TGTGCCAGCAGCCGAAGCGGGGCCTCACCGAACACCGGGGAGCTGTTTTTT. Translating it yields CASSRSGASPNTGELFF.

The rearrangement links TRBV15 to TRBJ1-1, with a possible D match to TRBD1 (5 bases). Germline CDR1 is LNHNV and CDR2 is YYDKDF (reference sequence). V lost 8 bases and J 2 bases, leaving 12 bases between the germline ends. CDR3 length: 13 residues. Here the CDR3 DNA reads TGTGCCACCGCGGGCAGGGTAAACACTGAAGCTTTCTTT. Translated: CATAGRVNTEAFF.

The rearrangement links TRBV5-1 to TRBJ2-1, with 7 bases fitting TRBD2. CDR3 size: 14 residues. Germline-derived CDR1 and CDR2 are SGHRS and YFSETQ. Trimming at V came to 4 bases and at J to 5 bases, leaving 6 bases not matched to a gene. In DNA form, the CDR3 reads TGCGCCAGCAGCATGGGGGACTACAACAATGAGCAGTTCTTC. Translated: CASSMGDYNNEQFF.

V and J are TRBV4-3 and TRBJ2-1; 9 nucleotides match TRBD2. Germline loops: CDR1 LGHNA, CDR2 YSLEER. V trimming: 0 bases; J trimming: 6 bases; junction bases outside the gene matches: 9. The CDR3 extends over 17 amino acids. CDR3 loop: CASSQDSRLAGINEQFF. CDR3 bases: TGCGCCAGCAGCCAAGATTCTCGGCTAGCGGGAATCAATGAGCAGTTCTTC.

The rearrangement uses TRBV6-4 and TRBJ2-1, with 9 bases aligning to TRBD2. The germline CDR1 and CDR2 sequences are MRHNA and SNTAGT. The V segment lost 5 bases and the J segment 6 bases; nucleotides outside the gene matches: 8. CDR3 length: 15 amino acids. The CDR3 spells CASSKREAGTNEQFF. DNA for the CDR3: TGTGCCAGCAGTAAGCGGGAGGCCGGAACCAATGAGCAGTTCTTC.

The chain is built from TRBV5-1 and TRBJ1-2; 7 bases line up with TRBD1. Trimming at V came to 4 bases and at J to 0 bases, leaving 9 bases not matched to a gene. Per the germline V gene, CDR1 is SGHRS and CDR2 is YFSETQ. The CDR3 has 16 amino acids. The CDR3, as DNA: TGCGCCAGCAGCCCGCGGGGACAGCCTCCTAACTATGGCTACACCTTC. Translation gives CASSPRGQPPNYGYTF.

The chain has TRBV11-2 and TRBJ2-5; D is perhaps TRBD1 (6 bases). Trimming shortened V by 5 bases and J by 1 base, and 14 bases separated the two germline ends. The CDR3 covers 15 residues. Germline assignment: CDR1 SGHAT and CDR2 FQNNGV. For the CDR3, the DNA is TGTGCCAGCAGCAATGGACAGTCGCTCCAAGAGACCCAGTACTTC. It codes for CASSNGQSLQETQYF.